The clone carrying this T cell receptor beta chain was seen a few times. Its antigen is currently unknown. According to the study, genomic DNA was the template for TCR beta VDJ and CDR3 profiling. One entry per CDR3 protein results from TCRdb running MiXCR on the reads. The sample records under 350,000 distinct CDR3 sequences, 55% to 65% being singletons. The data derive from a study of CD8+CD57+ T cells in acquired aplastic anemia. Study-level information: Isolated CD4+ and CD8+ cells, once sorted, yielded DNA averaging roughly 3 ug. Broader study findings: In common between the patients and the controls were approximately 28 CD8+ CDR3 sequences. Patients showed no significant difference from controls in CD8+ Simpson's diversity.

This clonotype originated in a human donor with severe aplastic anemia or a healthy control (not recorded which). Material for sequencing was sorted CD4+, CD8+, or CD8+CD57+ T cells (not recorded which) from PBMCs.

Here the CDR3 reads CACPNRNYGYTF. Here the CDR3 DNA reads TGTGCCTGCCCCAATAGGAACTATGGCTACACCTTC. V and J are TRBV30 and TRBJ1-2; D is unresolved. The CDR3 length is 12 residues. Per germline, CDR1 GTSNPN and CDR2 SVGIG (reference sequence). The germline V and J ends were trimmed by 6 bases and 2 bases, with 10 bases remaining between them.